This paragraph covers one TCR beta chain sequence. This sample was included in a study of response to subunit inactivated influenza vaccine. One entry per CDR3 protein results from TCRdb running MiXCR on the RT-PCR reads. The data show 550,000 to 800,000 distinct CDR3 sequences, about 15% seen once. This clonotype originated in a man aged 45-65 years who received an inactivated influenza vaccine. The material was PBMCs from blood, obtained 14 to 15 days before vaccination.

The CDR3 sequence: CAISDRGNYGYTF. The CDR3 DNA follows: TGTGCCATCTCGGACAGGGGTAACTATGGCTACACCTTC. The rearrangement joins TRBV6-4 to TRBJ1-2, with TRBD1 matching over 9 bases. Germline CDR1 reads MRHNA; CDR2 reads SNTAGT. The V segment lost 10 bases and the J segment 1 base; nucleotides outside the gene matches: 4. This CDR3 has 13 amino acids.